These 13 T cell receptor beta chains share one sample of origin, sequenced in a study of cytomegalovirus exposure and HLA in healthy donors. The PCR employed 60 Vbeta primers together with 13 Jbeta primers. The repertoire was sequenced with immunoSEQ multiplex PCR; TCRdb's copy has only in-frame clones and lacks some. This sample has about 190,000 clones, with over 70% found just once. Sample: PBMCs. The receptors come from a man aged 25-40 years in good health and CMV-seronegative.

With respect to this clone: A read error may produce the germline difference seen at one junction end. The chain carries TRBV6-5 and TRBJ1-1; no reliable D call. The V gene's germline CDR1 is MNHEY and CDR2 SVGAGI. There are 14 residues in the CDR3. The CDR3 DNA sequence: TGTGTCAGCAGTTACTCGACGGGGATCACTGAAGCTTTCTTT. It specifies CVSSYSTGITEAFF.

The gene calls are TRBV2 and TRBJ2-1; 12 nucleotides line up with TRBD1. Germline V gene sequence: CDR1 SNHLY, CDR2 FYNNEI. The CDR3 contains 14 residues. Unmatched junction bases numbered 12, after V lost 11 bases and J lost 10 bases. CDR3 sequence (DNA): TGTGCCTCCTATGGGACAGGGGGCGGGGGGGAGCAGTTCTTC. Translation gives CASYGTGGGGEQFF. Full variable domain (rest looked up from reference TRBV2 and TRBJ2-1): EPEVTQTPSHQVTQMGQEVILRCVPISNHLYFYWYRQILGQKVEFLVSFYNNEISEKSEIFDDQFSVERPDGSNFTLKIRSTKLEDSAMYFCASYGTGGGGEQFFGPGTRLTVL.

This chain uses TRBV7-6 with TRBJ1-2; no clear D. Trimming left V 5 bases short and J 4 bases short, with 14 bases between. Germline loops: CDR1 SGHVS, CDR2 FNYEAQ. The CDR3 totals 14 residues. The CDR3 nucleotides read TGTGCCAGCAGCCCCCGGGAGAGCACCTATGGCTACACCTTC. This codes for CASSPRESTYGYTF.

This clone came up once. The J gene is TRBJ2-5, the V gene TRBV10-3; 7 nucleotides agree with TRBD1. The junction had 11 bases not matched to a gene; V was cut back by 6 bases and J by 4 bases. CDR3 length: 15 residues. Germline V gene data show CDR1 as ENHRY and CDR2 as SYGVKD. In DNA form, the CDR3 reads TGTGCCATCAGACCCGACAGGGCTGTTGGAGAGACCCAGTACTTC. Protein: CAIRPDRAVGETQYF.

This sequence joins TRBV5-1 and TRBJ1-4; D unresolved. Per germline, CDR1 SGHRS and CDR2 YFSETQ. Trimming shortened V by 4 bases and J by 4 bases, and 14 bases separated the two germline ends. The CDR3 is 15 amino acids. Written as DNA, the CDR3 is TGCGCCAGCAGCCCGGAGAGCTCCCGTAATGAAAAACTGTTTTTT. It yields the protein CASSPESSRNEKLFF. Filled out from reference TRBV5-1 and TRBJ1-4, the complete variable domain reads KAGVTQTPRYLIKTRGQQVTLSCSPISGHRSVSWYQQTPGQGLQFLFEYFSETQRNKGNFPGRFSGRQFSNSRSEMNVSTLELGDSALYLCASSPESSRNEKLFFGSGTQLSVL.

The chain uses TRBV28 and TRBJ1-4, with no clear D. CDR3 length equals 13 residues. V lost 1 base, J lost 5 bases, and 5 bases lay in between. Germline V CDR1 and CDR2: MDHEN, SYDVKM. CDR3 coding DNA: TGTGCCAGCAGTTTATCCGGGAATGAAAAACTGTTTTTT. Its translation is CASSLSGNEKLFF.

The chain joins TRBV7-2 to TRBJ2-5, with 9 bases that match TRBD1. This CDR3 has 17 amino acids. The germline V gene has CDR1 SGHTA and CDR2 FQGNSA. The V and J ends lost 1 base and 4 bases, in that order; junction bases with no gene match: 10. The CDR3 reads CASSLGGGQGIGETQYF. For the CDR3, the DNA is TGTGCCAGCAGCTTAGGGGGGGGACAGGGAATAGGAGAGACCCAGTACTTC.

The rearrangement uses TRBV7-2 and TRBJ2-7; D possibly corresponds to TRBD1 (6 bases). The ends were cut back, 8 bases at V and 12 bases at J, with 23 bases in the middle. The CDR3 length is 13 residues. CDR1 and CDR2 from the germline V gene are SGHTA and FQGNSA. CDR3 sequence: CASSGQRAYGLYF. Here the CDR3 DNA reads TGTGCCAGCTCAGGACAGCGCGCCTACGGCCTGTACTTC.

Regarding this clone: Different DNA sequences within this sample yield the same CDR3. The chain joins TRBV28 to TRBJ1-2; D remains ambiguous. V was clipped by 6 bases and J by 4 bases, with 3 bases between them. Germline V gene sequence: CDR1 MDHEN, CDR2 SYDVKM. The CDR3 length is 10 residues. The CDR3 protein is CASSSYGYTF. CDR3 nucleotides: TGTGCCAGCAGCAGCTATGGCTACACCTTC.

V and J are TRBV13 and TRBJ2-5; weak D call: TRBD2 (6 bases). Per germline, CDR1 PRHDT and CDR2 FYEKMQ (reference sequence). The CDR3 extends over 17 amino acids. The ends were cut back, 3 bases at V and 3 bases at J, with 20 bases in the middle. The CDR3 region has the DNA TGTGCCAGCAGCTTGGGGAGGCGGGGAGAACCTAAAGAGACCCAGTACTTC. Its protein is CASSLGRRGEPKETQYF.

The chain carries TRBV27 and TRBJ2-2; 7 nucleotides align to TRBD2. This CDR3 has 14 amino acids. Germline loops: CDR1 MNHEY, CDR2 SMNVEV (reference sequence). The V gene end was trimmed by 6 bases and the J gene end by 3 bases; junction bases not matched to a gene: 4. The CDR3 nucleotides are TGTGCCAGCAGCGCGGGAGCGTACACCGGGGAGCTGTTTTTT. Protein sequence: CASSAGAYTGELFF.

The table lists this clone with a few counts. This chain uses TRBV19 with TRBJ2-1; weak D call: TRBD1 (6 bases). This CDR3 has 16 residues. Trimming took 2 bases from V and 2 from J, leaving 13 bases between them. The V gene's germline CDR1 is LNHDA and CDR2 SQIVND (reference sequence). CDR3 in amino acids: CASSIQGHNPYNEQFF. The CDR3 region has the DNA TGTGCCAGTAGTATACAGGGGCACAACCCCTACAATGAGCAGTTCTTC.

V usage is TRBV6-6 and J usage is TRBJ1-1; TRBD1 matches at 11 bases. Germline V gene lookup returns CDR1 MNHNY and CDR2 SVGAGI (reference sequence). The CDR3 consists of 15 residues. Trimming at V came to 6 bases and at J to 2 bases, leaving 5 bases not matched to a gene. The CDR3 DNA reads as TGTGCCAGCAGCCGACGGACAGGGGGCAACACTGAAGCTTTCTTT. Amino acid sequence: CASSRRTGGNTEAFF.